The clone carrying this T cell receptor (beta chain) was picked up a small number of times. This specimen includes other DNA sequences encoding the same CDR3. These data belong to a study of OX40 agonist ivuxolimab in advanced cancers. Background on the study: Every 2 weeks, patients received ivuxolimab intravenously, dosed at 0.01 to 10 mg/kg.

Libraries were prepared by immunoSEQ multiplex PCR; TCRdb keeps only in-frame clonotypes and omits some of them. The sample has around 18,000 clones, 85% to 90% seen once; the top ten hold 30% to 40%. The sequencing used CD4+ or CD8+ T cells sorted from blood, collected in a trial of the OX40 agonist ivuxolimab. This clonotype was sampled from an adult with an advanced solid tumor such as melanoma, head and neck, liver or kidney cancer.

CDR3 loop: CASSQERHYSYEQYF. CDR3 sequence (DNA): TGCGCCAGCAGCCAAGAAAGACATTACTCCTACGAGCAGTACTTC. V is TRBV4-1 and J is TRBJ2-7; D remains ambiguous. The CDR3 sequence is 15 residues long. CDR1 and CDR2 from the germline V gene are MGHRA and YSYEKL. The germline V and J ends were trimmed by 0 bases and 0 bases, with 9 bases remaining between them.